The T cell receptor beta chain described here comes from a study of T cell repertoires in cytomegalovirus infection. Whole-study context: Recently identified HLA-C-restricted and well-studied HLA-B-restricted CMV epitopes were used. It was the public TCR beta signatures that indicated both CMV infection and matching HLA type. Study observations and caveats: Summed frequency of public TCR beta families distinguished CMV carriers with the relevant HLA.

TCRdb re-called the reads with MiXCR, one entry per CDR3 protein. The data show around 69,000 distinct CDR3 sequences, with around 20% seen just once and about 66% held by the top ten. For this clonotype: The antigen is not known.

Trimming removed 7 bases at V and 4 bases at J, with 17 bases between. The CDR3 is 15 residues long. Germline V CDR1 and CDR2: SEHNR, FQNEAQ (reference sequence). J is TRBJ2-1 and V is TRBV7-9, with a possible D match to TRBD2 (5 bases). The receptor was derived from a human donor in good health (CMV status not recorded). Some clones in this sample may be carry-over from other donors' samples. The material sequenced was CD8+ T cells from cultured PBMCs, taken from culture after CMV antigen stimulation. CDR3 nucleotide sequence: TGTGCCAGCACTCCTCGGCCTCCGGGGTACAATGAGCAGTTCTTC. It codes for CASTPRPPGYNEQFF.